The 25 T cell receptor beta chains in this list originate from one sample, sequenced in a study of T cell responses to AZD1222 COVID-19 vaccine. The protocol was immunoSEQ multiplex PCR, while the TCRdb copy is restricted to in-frame clones and leaves out a portion. The data show about 15,000 clones, around four fifths seen once. The starting material was peripheral blood, obtained 28 days after the second AZD1222 dose. These receptors all come from an adult who received the AZD1222 COVID-19 vaccine.

This chain connects TRBV6-5 to TRBJ2-7; the D gene is possibly TRBD1 (6 bases). The V end lost 5 bases, the J end lost 3 bases, and 17 bases lay between the germline ends. CDR3 length equals 15 residues. Germline V gives CDR1 MNHEY, CDR2 SVGAGI. The CDR3 nucleotides are TGTGCCAGCAGTCCCGGACAGAAGAATTACTACGAGCAGTACTTC. Translating gives CASSPGQKNYYEQYF.

This clone appeared a single time. The chain employs TRBV16 and TRBJ2-7; D is unclear. The CDR3 is 12 residues long. V was clipped by 4 bases and J by 3 bases, with 7 bases between them. Germline CDR1 and CDR2: KGHSY and FQNENV. The CDR3 DNA reads as TGTGCCAGCAGCCGCGGAGACTACGAGCAGTACTTC. It yields the protein CASSRGDYEQYF.

The chain carries TRBV5-6 and TRBJ2-6, with D uncertain. Germline-derived CDR1 and CDR2 are SGHDT and YYEEEE. The CDR3 is 15 amino acids. Trimming stripped 2 bases from V and 1 base from J, with 7 bases between. CDR3 nucleotide sequence: TGTGCCAGCAGCTTCTGGGGTTCTGGGGCCAACGTCCTGACTTTC. Translation: CASSFWGSGANVLTF.

The count of this clone is one. The chain uses TRBV3-1 (or the pseudogene TRBV3-2) and TRBJ1-1; TRBD1 is a possible D gene (5 bases). This CDR3 contains 17 residues. Germline assignment: CDR1 LGHDT and CDR2 YNNKEL (reference sequence). The ends were cut back, 0 bases at V and 1 base at J, with 15 bases in the middle. The CDR3 sequence is CASSQDRGFGGNTEAFF. The CDR3, as DNA: TGTGCCAGCAGCCAAGACCGGGGGTTCGGGGGGAACACTGAAGCTTTCTTT.

V is TRBV18 and J is TRBJ2-1; D unclear. V shed 3 bases and J shed 0 bases, with 9 bases lying between them. The CDR3 loop spans 15 amino acids. The germline V gene encodes CDR1 KGHSH and CDR2 LQKENI. CDR3 residues: CASSPTTSSYNEQFF. In nucleotides, the CDR3 is TGTGCCAGCTCACCTACAACCAGCTCCTACAATGAGCAGTTCTTC. Together with reference TRBV18 and TRBJ2-1, the CDR3 gives the full variable domain: NAGVMQNPRHLVRRRGQEARLRCSPMKGHSHVYWYRQLPEEGLKFMVYLQKENIIDESGMPKERFSAEFPKEGPSILRIQQVVRGDSAAYFCASSPTTSSYNEQFFGPGTRLTVL.

This clone is large (0.1 to 1%). The chain has TRBV7-6 and TRBJ2-7, with D perhaps TRBD1 or TRBD2 (5 bases each). Germline CDR1 is SGHVS and CDR2 is FNYEAQ. The CDR3 runs 13 residues. V lost 5 bases to trimming and J lost 3 bases, with 11 bases between them. The CDR3, as DNA: TGTGCCAGCAGCCCGGGACCAAACTACGAGCAGTACTTC. It yields the protein CASSPGPNYEQYF.

The chain joins TRBV24-1 to TRBJ2-7; D is unresolved. Germline V gives CDR1 KGHDR, CDR2 SFDVKD. The CDR3 runs 14 residues. V lost 4 bases and J 2 bases, leaving 11 bases between the germline ends. The CDR3 DNA reads TGTGCCACCAGTGAGAATAGTTTGCCCTACGAGCAGTACTTC. Translating it yields CATSENSLPYEQYF.

A single count supports this clone. This chain uses TRBV7-5 with TRBJ2-2; TRBD1, the table's D call, lacks a check against the DNA. TRBV7-5 is annotated as a pseudogene. The CDR3 is made up of 16 amino acids. CDR3 nucleotides: TGTGCCAGAAGCAGCCGACAGGGGGGTTTTACCGGGGAGCTGTTTTTT. Translated: CARSSRQGGFTGELFF.

This clone was recorded a few times. The chain carries TRBV5-5 and TRBJ2-1, with no clear D. Germline CDR1 reads SGHKS; CDR2 reads YYEKEE (reference sequence). The CDR3 length is 13 residues. V was shortened by 0 bases and J by 8 bases, with 9 bases between the two germline ends. The CDR3, as DNA: TGTGCCAGCAGCTTGGGCAGGTGGGATGAGCAGTTCTTC. Translating it yields CASSLGRWDEQFF.

The V call is TRBV5-1, the J call TRBJ2-1; possibly TRBD1 or TRBD2 for D (5 bases each). Germline CDR1 is SGHRS and CDR2 is YFSETQ. The length of the CDR3 is 13 residues. V was pared by 4 bases and J by 4 bases, with 9 bases between. CDR3 DNA sequence: TGCGCCAGCAGCCTGTGGGGGTACAATGAGCAGTTCTTC. As protein: CASSLWGYNEQFF.

V and J are TRBV6-2 or TRBV6-3 and TRBJ1-2; D is ambiguous. CDR1 is MNHEY, CDR2 SVGEGT, per germline. Trimming cost V 5 bases and J 8 bases, with 15 bases left between them. There are 13 residues in the CDR3. The CDR3 DNA is TGTGCCAGCAGTAAAAGGTCGCTCCTAGGCTACACCTTC. Residues: CASSKRSLLGYTF.

The chain joins TRBV10-3 to TRBJ2-7; 11 nucleotides align to TRBD1. J lost 0 bases, V lost 2 bases, and 3 bases had no gene match. CDR3 length: 16 amino acids. In germline, CDR1 is ENHRY, CDR2 SYGVKD. In nucleotides, the CDR3 is TGTGCCATCAGTGAGCCAGGGACAGGGGGCTCCTACGAGCAGTACTTC. Its translation: CAISEPGTGGSYEQYF.

This clone was seen a handful of times. The V gene is TRBV4-2, the J gene TRBJ2-1; 10 nucleotides align to TRBD1. The CDR3 is 17 residues long. Germline V gene sequence: CDR1 LGHNA, CDR2 YNFKEQ. The junction had 9 bases not matched to a gene; V was cut back by 0 bases and J by 7 bases. The CDR3 is CASSQDWTGGVLNEQFF. The DNA of the CDR3 is TGTGCCAGCAGCCAAGATTGGACAGGGGGAGTCCTAAATGAGCAGTTCTTC.

The V call is TRBV10-3, the J call TRBJ2-7, with 9 bases that match TRBD1. The length of the CDR3 is 16 residues. CDR1 ENHRY and CDR2 SYGVKD come from the germline V gene. With V trimmed by 0 bases and J by 5 bases, 8 bases remained unmatched. The CDR3 DNA reads as TGTGCCATCAGTGAGTCCCCGGGACAGGGTACCGACGAGCAGTACTTC. Translation: CAISESPGQGTDEQYF.

This clone was found a few times. V and J are TRBV4-3 and TRBJ1-5, with D possibly TRBD1 on 5 matching bases. From germline, CDR1 is LGHNA and CDR2 YSLEER. The CDR3 sequence is 14 residues long. V was shortened by 0 bases and J by 5 bases, with 8 bases between the two germline ends. The CDR3 reads CASSQEAGHQPQHF. Here the CDR3 DNA reads TGCGCCAGCAGCCAAGAAGCGGGGCATCAGCCCCAGCATTTT.

The CDR3 region is CASSYVEGTDTQYF. The CDR3 DNA is TGTGCCAGCAGTTACGTCGAAGGCACAGATACGCAGTATTTT. The genes are TRBV6-2 or TRBV6-3 and TRBJ2-3; D is ambiguous. CDR1 and CDR2 from the germline V gene are MNHEY and SVGEGT. This CDR3 region has 14 residues. V lost 2 bases, J lost 1 base, and 7 bases lay in between.

V usage is TRBV6-5 and J usage is TRBJ1-6; D perhaps matches TRBD1 (5 bases). This CDR3 spans 15 amino acids. Germline V CDR1 and CDR2: MNHEY, SVGAGI. Trimming removed 5 bases from V and 10 bases from J, with 18 bases in between. The CDR3 spells CASSPAGHGGSPLHF. DNA of the CDR3: TGTGCCAGCAGTCCCGCCGGACACGGAGGGTCACCCCTCCACTTT.

This clone showed up just a few times. The chain carries TRBV3-1 (or the pseudogene TRBV3-2) and TRBJ1-1; D remains unclear. Per the germline V gene, CDR1 is LGHDT and CDR2 is YNNKEL (reference sequence). Deletions cut 3 bases from V and 4 bases from J, with 9 bases between. This CDR3 has 13 amino acids. CDR3 residues: CASSQVVGTEAFF. The DNA of the CDR3 is TGTGCCAGCAGCCAGGTAGTTGGCACTGAAGCTTTCTTT.

This rearrangement joins TRBV10-1 to TRBJ1-3, with D unclear. In germline, CDR1 is WNHNN, CDR2 SYGVQD (reference sequence). With 3 bases removed from V and 0 bases from J, the gap between germline ends came to 9 bases. The CDR3 is 15 residues long. CDR3: CASSESTGSGNTIYF. CDR3 DNA sequence: TGCGCCAGCAGTGAATCGACGGGCTCTGGAAACACCATATATTTT.

The rearrangement joins TRBV6-5 to TRBJ2-1; D gene uncertain. CDR1 and CDR2 from the germline V gene are MNHEY and SVGAGI. V was clipped by 2 bases and J by 5 bases, with 4 bases between them. The CDR3 is 12 residues long. The CDR3 protein is CASSYQNNEQFF. The DNA for the CDR3 is TGTGCCAGCAGTTACCAAAACAATGAGCAGTTCTTC.

This chain uses TRBV7-2 with TRBJ1-4; the D is unclear. The CDR3 totals 15 residues. Deletions cut 0 bases from V and 8 bases from J, with 13 bases between. CDR1 and CDR2 from the germline V gene are SGHTA and FQGNSA. CDR3 sequence reads: CASSLAGPRREKLFF. The DNA of the CDR3 is TGTGCCAGCAGCTTAGCCGGACCTAGGAGGGAAAAACTGTTTTTT.

The rearrangement links TRBV6-5 to TRBJ1-5; TRBD1 aligns across 8 bases. V shed 6 bases, J shed 6 bases, and the junction held 1 base outside the gene matches. Germline V CDR1 and CDR2: MNHEY, SVGAGI. CDR3 length: 12 residues. The CDR3 nucleotides read TGTGCCAGCAGCGACAGGGGTCAGCCCCAGCATTTT. It codes for CASSDRGQPQHF.

The chain combines TRBV6-6 with TRBJ1-6; no clear D. The CDR3 extends over 17 amino acids. V lost 5 bases to trimming and J lost 5 bases, with 19 bases between them. CDR1 and CDR2 (germline): MNHNY, SVGAGI (reference sequence). CDR3 in DNA: TGTGCCAGCAGTCTAGCACCTGACGGGGTTAATAATTCACCCCTCCACTTT. Translation: CASSLAPDGVNNSPLHF.

The rearrangement links TRBV5-4 to TRBJ2-7, with D perhaps matching TRBD1 (5 bases). V lost 4 bases to trimming and J lost 2 bases, with 19 bases between them. The CDR3 is made up of 16 amino acids. The germline CDR1 and CDR2 sequences are SGHNT and YYREEE (reference sequence). The CDR3 loop is CASSLGLGQGTYEQYF. As DNA, the CDR3 is TGTGCCAGCAGCCTGGGGCTCGGGCAGGGAACCTACGAGCAGTACTTC.

The CDR3: CASSLTGWEETQYF. The CDR3 region has the DNA TGTGCCAGCAGTTTAACAGGGTGGGAAGAGACCCAGTACTTC. This sequence joins TRBV28 and TRBJ2-5, with a tentative D call TRBD1 (6 bases). V was cut by 2 bases and J by 3 bases, with 10 bases left in between. Germline values: CDR1 MDHEN, CDR2 SYDVKM. This CDR3 has 14 residues.